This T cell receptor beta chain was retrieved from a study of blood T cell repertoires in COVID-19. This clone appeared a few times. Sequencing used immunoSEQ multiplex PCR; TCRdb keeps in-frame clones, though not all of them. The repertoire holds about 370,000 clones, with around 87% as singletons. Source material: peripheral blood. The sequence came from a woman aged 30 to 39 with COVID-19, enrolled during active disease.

CDR3 nucleotides: TGTGCCAGCAGTGACGCAGCGGGAGGGGCCTACAATGAGCAGTTCTTC. Translated: CASSDAAGGAYNEQFF. The genes are TRBV6-4 and TRBJ2-1, with 10 bases aligning to TRBD2. Trimming removed 2 bases from V and 2 bases from J; junction bases left unmatched: 3. Germline V CDR1 and CDR2: MRHNA, SNTAGT. The CDR3 extends over 16 amino acids.